This T cell receptor beta chain was identified during a study of beta chain features in type 1 diabetes. General study points: The VDJ junctions of type 1 diabetes patients carried fewer insertions and more deletions.

The CDR3 length is 13 residues. Between the trimmed V and J ends, which lost 0 bases and 3 bases, there was a span of 5 bases. Germline CDR1 reads SGHRS; CDR2 reads YFSETQ. As every portion of the isolated RNA was reverse transcribed, the sequencing read expressed TCRB transcripts. Some clones are missing from TCRdb's copy, which holds only in-frame ones; the method was immunoSEQ multiplex PCR. The data show about 930,000 clones, roughly a sixth seen once. With respect to this clone: Its target is not known. This same CDR3 is encoded by further DNA sequences in the sample.

Input material: naive CD4+ T cells from blood. The receptor's source is a woman in her late teens or twenties in good health. V usage is TRBV5-1 and J usage is TRBJ2-3; no clear D gene. CDR3 DNA sequence: TGCGCCAGCAGCTTGGCCGGGACAGATACGCAGTATTTT. Its protein is CASSLAGTDTQYF.